This TCR beta chain was documented in a study of CD8 T cells in ankylosing spondylitis. Study-level findings and limits: About 8 highly homologous variants formed a TCR beta motif that appeared characteristic of ankylosing spondylitis blood.

With 5 bases removed from V and 4 bases from J, the gap between germline ends came to 18 bases. The CDR3 has 16 amino acids. In germline, CDR1 is SGHTA, CDR2 FQGNSA. TCRdb reanalysed the 5' RACE reads using MiXCR and keeps one entry per CDR3 protein. Of around 130,000 distinct CDR3 sequences listed, 17% were seen once; the top ten hold roughly a third. Points on this clonotype: Its cognate antigen is unknown.

This sequence joins TRBV7-2 and TRBJ2-1; no clear D gene. The sample taken for sequencing was blood, either unsorted or a sorted T cell fraction (not recorded which). This TCR came from a male donor with ankylosing spondylitis. The CDR3, as DNA: TGTGCCAGCAGCCAGGATTCGGCCCACCTTTACAATGAGCAGTTCTTC. Its translation is CASSQDSAHLYNEQFF.